Listed below are T cell receptor beta chains from one sample, sequenced in a study of cytomegalovirus exposure and HLA in healthy donors. The table came from immunoSEQ multiplex PCR; TCRdb's copy has only in-frame clones and leaves some out. The table includes about 58,000 clones, roughly nine tenths detected once. The specimen was PBMCs. The source of these receptors is a man aged 18 to 35 in good health and CMV-seronegative. Each CDR3 is given with its conserved first and last residue. Fields, in order: CDR3 protein, CDR3 DNA, J gene, D gene, clone size, V gene. The D gene is left open where the match is weak. A clone size is listed for some rows: how often the clone was seen (once, few, many), or a class if it is expanded.

CDR3aa: CASSSRDRKEAFF
CDR3nt: TGTGCCAGCAGTTCCCGGGACAGAAAAGAAGCTTTCTTT
j_gene: TRBJ1-1
d_gene: TRBD1
abundance: NA
v_gene: TRBV6-6

CDR3aa: CASSRGLAGPDEQFF
CDR3nt: TGCGCCAGCAGCCGCGGGCTAGCGGGACCGGATGAGCAGTTCTTC
j_gene: TRBJ2-1
d_gene: TRBD2
abundance: NA
v_gene: TRBV5-1

CDR3aa: CASREFPERGADTQYF
CDR3nt: TGTGCCAGTAGGGAATTCCCCGAGCGGGGAGCAGATACGCAGTATTTT
j_gene: TRBJ2-3
d_gene: TRBD2
abundance: NA
v_gene: TRBV19

CDR3aa: CASSSSAGAYEQYF
CDR3nt: TGCGCCAGCAGCTCTTCAGCGGGCGCATACGAGCAGTACTTC
j_gene: TRBJ2-7
d_gene: NA
abundance: NA
v_gene: TRBV5-1

CDR3aa: CASSPGQSSYNEQFF
CDR3nt: TGTGCCAGCAGTCCGGGACAGAGCTCCTACAATGAGCAGTTCTTC
j_gene: TRBJ2-1
d_gene: TRBD1
abundance: NA
v_gene: TRBV6-1

CDR3aa: CSVDSPETQYF
CDR3nt: TGCAGCGTCGACTCCCCCGAGACCCAGTACTTC
j_gene: TRBJ2-5
d_gene: NA
abundance: NA
v_gene: TRBV29-1

CDR3aa: CASTRETSGRGEQYF
CDR3nt: TGTGCCAGCACCCGAGAGACTAGCGGGAGAGGGGAGCAGTACTTC
j_gene: TRBJ2-7
d_gene: TRBD2
abundance: NA
v_gene: TRBV27

CDR3aa: CASRHPGGGGAQYF
CDR3nt: TGCGCCAGCAGGCACCCGGGAGGGGGTGGTGCGCAGTATTTT
j_gene: TRBJ2-3
d_gene: TRBD2
abundance: NA
v_gene: TRBV4-1

CDR3aa: CASSITGTDTQYF
CDR3nt: TGTGCCAGCAGCATTACAGGGACAGATACGCAGTATTTT
j_gene: TRBJ2-3
d_gene: NA
abundance: NA
v_gene: TRBV11-2

CDR3aa: CASSFSPIADTQYF
CDR3nt: TGTGCCAGCAGCTTTAGCCCGATCGCAGATACGCAGTATTTT
j_gene: TRBJ2-3
d_gene: NA
abundance: few
v_gene: TRBV5-4

CDR3aa: CASSYLRGNFQGANVLTF
CDR3nt: TGTGCCAGCAGCTATTTGAGGGGGAATTTCCAAGGGGCCAACGTCCTGACTTTC
j_gene: TRBJ2-6
d_gene: NA
abundance: once
v_gene: TRBV5-5

CDR3aa: CASSNDDLLDTQYF
CDR3nt: TGTGCCAGCAGCAATGACGACTTGTTAGATACGCAGTATTTT
j_gene: TRBJ2-3
d_gene: NA
abundance: NA
v_gene: TRBV7-2

CDR3aa: CASSSLVGVGGLVGYTF
CDR3nt: TGTGCCAGCAGTTCATTGGTCGGGGTTGGGGGGTTGGTTGGCTACACCTTC
j_gene: TRBJ1-2
d_gene: NA
abundance: NA
v_gene: TRBV28

CDR3aa: CASSRLAYNEQFF
CDR3nt: TGTGCCAGCAGTAGACTGGCTTACAATGAGCAGTTCTTC
j_gene: TRBJ2-1
d_gene: NA
abundance: NA
v_gene: TRBV27

CDR3aa: CASSPGAQETQYF
CDR3nt: TGTGCCAGCTCCCCAGGGGCCCAAGAGACCCAGTACTTC
j_gene: TRBJ2-5
d_gene: NA
abundance: NA
v_gene: TRBV9

CDR3aa: CAIKNSPQDTEAFF
CDR3nt: TGTGCCATCAAAAATAGCCCTCAAGACACTGAAGCTTTCTTT
j_gene: TRBJ1-1
d_gene: NA
abundance: NA
v_gene: TRBV27

CDR3aa: CASSVQPGGTSGRVEQYF
CDR3nt: TGTGCCAGCAGCGTACAACCCGGGGGGACTAGCGGGAGGGTCGAGCAGTACTTC
j_gene: TRBJ2-7
d_gene: TRBD2
abundance: NA
v_gene: TRBV9

CDR3aa: CASSLATGMGFSYF
CDR3nt: TGCGCCAGCAGCTTGGCGACAGGGATGGGTTTTTCGTATTTT
j_gene: TRBJ2-3
d_gene: TRBD1
abundance: NA
v_gene: TRBV5-1

CDR3aa: CASSWDRGLGANVLTF
CDR3nt: TGTGCCAGCAGTTGGGACAGGGGGCTAGGGGCCAACGTCCTGACTTTC
j_gene: TRBJ2-6
d_gene: TRBD1
abundance: NA
v_gene: TRBV28

CDR3aa: CSAAPGTSEQYF
CDR3nt: TGCAGCGCTGCCCCCGGGACTAGCGAGCAGTACTTC
j_gene: TRBJ2-7
d_gene: TRBD2
abundance: NA
v_gene: TRBV29-1

CDR3aa: CASSSEGELAGGGTDTQYF
CDR3nt: TGTGCCAGCAGCTCCGAGGGGGAACTAGCGGGAGGAGGCACAGATACGCAGTATTTT
j_gene: TRBJ2-3
d_gene: TRBD2
abundance: once
v_gene: TRBV7-9

CDR3aa: CASSYSFNQGTEAFF
CDR3nt: TGTGCCAGCAGTTACTCGTTTAATCAGGGCACTGAAGCTTTCTTT
j_gene: TRBJ1-1
d_gene: NA
abundance: NA
v_gene: TRBV6-5

CDR3aa: CASSDRLGPSAYEQYF
CDR3nt: TGTGCCAGCAGTGACCGGTTGGGTCCTAGCGCCTACGAGCAGTACTTC
j_gene: TRBJ2-7
d_gene: NA
abundance: NA
v_gene: TRBV25-1

CDR3aa: CASISQGRLGIQYF
CDR3nt: TGTGCCAGCATCTCACAGGGGCGCCTTGGCATTCAGTACTTC
j_gene: TRBJ2-4
d_gene: TRBD1
abundance: once
v_gene: TRBV6-5

CDR3aa: CASSGGTSGFSYNEQFF
CDR3nt: TGCGCCAGCAGCGGGGGGACTAGCGGGTTCTCCTACAATGAGCAGTTCTTC
j_gene: TRBJ2-1
d_gene: TRBD2
abundance: once
v_gene: TRBV4-1

CDR3aa: CASSFPITGELFF
CDR3nt: TGTGCCAGCAGTTTCCCAATCACCGGGGAGCTGTTTTTT
j_gene: TRBJ2-2
d_gene: NA
abundance: NA
v_gene: TRBV27

CDR3aa: CVVAGGRKEFF
CDR3nt: TGTGTGGTAGCGGGAGGCCGGAAAGAGTTCTTC
j_gene: TRBJ2-1
d_gene: TRBD2
abundance: NA
v_gene: TRBV9

CDR3aa: CASSPNGQAEKLFF
CDR3nt: TGTGCCAGCAGCCCGAATGGACAGGCCGAAAAACTGTTTTTT
j_gene: TRBJ1-4
d_gene: TRBD1
abundance: NA
v_gene: TRBV5-6

CDR3aa: CASRTGGAPNTEAFF
CDR3nt: TGTGCCAGCCGGACAGGGGGCGCCCCCAACACTGAAGCTTTCTTT
j_gene: TRBJ1-1
d_gene: TRBD1
abundance: NA
v_gene: TRBV6-1

CDR3aa: CASSLWGGEQFF
CDR3nt: TGTGCCAGCAGCCTATGGGGGGGTGAGCAGTTCTTC
j_gene: TRBJ2-1
d_gene: TRBD2
abundance: NA
v_gene: TRBV11-3

CDR3aa: CASSLTGDRHEQYF
CDR3nt: TGTGCCAGCAGCTTGACAGGGGATCGGCACGAGCAGTACTTC
j_gene: TRBJ2-7
d_gene: TRBD1
abundance: NA
v_gene: TRBV5-4

CDR3aa: CASSLGQGPPSNQPQHF
CDR3nt: TGTGCCAGCAGCTTGGGACAGGGCCCCCCTAGCAATCAGCCCCAGCATTTT
j_gene: TRBJ1-5
d_gene: TRBD1
abundance: NA
v_gene: TRBV5-5

CDR3aa: CASSLGQGEFF
CDR3nt: TGTGCCAGCAGCCTAGGACAGGGGGAGTTCTTC
j_gene: TRBJ2-1
d_gene: TRBD1
abundance: NA
v_gene: TRBV5-5

CDR3aa: CASSRGIQGQNTEAFF
CDR3nt: TGTGCCAGCAGCCGGGGTATACAGGGGCAGAACACTGAAGCTTTCTTT
j_gene: TRBJ1-1
d_gene: TRBD1
abundance: NA
v_gene: TRBV7-9

CDR3aa: CASSATTSGEYYEQYF
CDR3nt: TGTGCCAGCAGCGCGACTACTAGCGGGGAATACTACGAGCAGTACTTC
j_gene: TRBJ2-7
d_gene: TRBD2
abundance: NA
v_gene: TRBV9

CDR3aa: CASSHRDGTSGAYEQYF
CDR3nt: TGCGCCAGCAGCCACCGTGACGGGACTAGCGGAGCCTACGAGCAGTACTTC
j_gene: TRBJ2-7
d_gene: TRBD2
abundance: NA
v_gene: TRBV4-1

CDR3aa: CASSIDEGVSNQPQHF
CDR3nt: TGTGCCAGTAGTATAGATGAGGGGGTTAGCAATCAGCCCCAGCATTTT
j_gene: TRBJ1-5
d_gene: NA
abundance: NA
v_gene: TRBV19

CDR3aa: CASSDGRDTGELFF
CDR3nt: TGTGCCAGCAGTGACGGTCGCGACACCGGGGAGCTGTTTTTT
j_gene: TRBJ2-2
d_gene: NA
abundance: NA
v_gene: TRBV2

CDR3aa: CASSTGGAGANVLTF
CDR3nt: TGTGCCAGCTCCACCGGGGGGGCTGGGGCCAACGTCCTGACTTTC
j_gene: TRBJ2-6
d_gene: TRBD2
abundance: NA
v_gene: TRBV18

CDR3aa: CASSLDVLAPTYEQYF
CDR3nt: TGTGCCAGCAGCTTAGATGTCCTAGCGCCGACCTACGAGCAGTACTTC
j_gene: TRBJ2-7
d_gene: NA
abundance: NA
v_gene: TRBV7-2

CDR3aa: CASRRTSGRGFIEQFF
CDR3nt: TGCGCCAGCAGACGGACTAGCGGGAGGGGCTTTATTGAGCAGTTCTTC
j_gene: TRBJ2-1
d_gene: TRBD2
abundance: NA
v_gene: TRBV5-1

CDR3aa: CASRDTQGLYEQYF
CDR3nt: TGTGCCAGCAGAGACACCCAGGGGCTTTACGAGCAGTACTTC
j_gene: TRBJ2-7
d_gene: NA
abundance: NA
v_gene: TRBV11-2

CDR3aa: CASSPQGYNEQFF
CDR3nt: TGTGCCAGCTCACCACAGGGGTACAATGAGCAGTTCTTC
j_gene: TRBJ2-1
d_gene: NA
abundance: NA
v_gene: TRBV18

CDR3aa: CASSQVAGGIHNEQFF
CDR3nt: TGTGCCAGCAGCCAAGTAGCGGGAGGGATCCACAATGAGCAGTTCTTC
j_gene: TRBJ2-1
d_gene: TRBD2
abundance: NA
v_gene: TRBV4-2

CDR3aa: CASTPTSAHQPQHF
CDR3nt: TGTGCCAGCACCCCAACCTCAGCGCATCAGCCCCAGCATTTT
j_gene: TRBJ1-5
d_gene: NA
abundance: NA
v_gene: TRBV28

CDR3aa: CASSLSTGGALPKELAGGTGELFF
CDR3nt: TGCGCCAGCAGTCTTAGTACAGGGGGCGCGCTTCCCAAGGAACTAGCGGGAGGGACCGGGGAGCTGTTTTTT
j_gene: TRBJ2-2
d_gene: TRBD2
abundance: NA
v_gene: TRBV23-1

CDR3aa: CAWGSGRAFEQFF
CDR3nt: TGTGCCTGGGGTAGCGGGAGGGCCTTTGAGCAGTTCTTC
j_gene: TRBJ2-1
d_gene: TRBD2
abundance: NA
v_gene: TRBV30

CDR3aa: CASRDYGTSGTDTQYF
CDR3nt: TGTGCCAGCAGGGACTACGGGACTAGCGGCACAGATACGCAGTATTTT
j_gene: TRBJ2-3
d_gene: TRBD2
abundance: NA
v_gene: TRBV6-6

CDR3aa: CASSQGPIETQYF
CDR3nt: TGCGCCAGCAGCCAAGGGCCCATAGAGACCCAGTACTTC
j_gene: TRBJ2-5
d_gene: NA
abundance: NA
v_gene: TRBV4-1

CDR3aa: CASRGTGTYEQYF
CDR3nt: TGTGCCAGCAGGGGGACAGGGACCTACGAGCAGTACTTC
j_gene: TRBJ2-7
d_gene: TRBD1
abundance: NA
v_gene: TRBV28

CDR3aa: CASSAHRGLYEQYF
CDR3nt: TGTGCCAGCAGTGCTCACAGGGGGCTCTACGAGCAGTACTTC
j_gene: TRBJ2-7
d_gene: TRBD1
abundance: NA
v_gene: TRBV6-1

CDR3aa: CASSLDSLTGQPQHF
CDR3nt: TGTGCCAGCAGTTTAGACAGTCTCACGGGTCAGCCCCAGCATTTT
j_gene: TRBJ1-5
d_gene: NA
abundance: NA
v_gene: TRBV28

CDR3aa: CASTDRPGSGNTIYF
CDR3nt: TGTGCCAGTACAGACAGGCCGGGCTCTGGAAACACCATATATTTT
j_gene: TRBJ1-3
d_gene: NA
abundance: NA
v_gene: TRBV19

CDR3aa: CAGSYLGGSYNEQFF
CDR3nt: TGTGCCGGTTCCTATCTGGGGGGGAGTTACAATGAGCAGTTCTTC
j_gene: TRBJ2-1
d_gene: TRBD2
abundance: NA
v_gene: TRBV6-6

CDR3aa: CASSIGTGDEQYF
CDR3nt: TGTGCCAGCAGCATCGGGACAGGGGACGAGCAGTACTTC
j_gene: TRBJ2-7
d_gene: TRBD1
abundance: NA
v_gene: TRBV7-9

CDR3aa: CAISDGFGYTF
CDR3nt: TGTGCCATCAGTGACGGGTTCGGCTACACCTTC
j_gene: TRBJ1-2
d_gene: NA
abundance: NA
v_gene: TRBV10-3